A selection of T cell receptor beta chains follows, all from one sample in a study of beta chain features in type 1 diabetes. Method: immunoSEQ multiplex PCR; TCRdb's copy keeps in-frame clones and lacks some. This sample has around 41,000 clones; roughly 70% occur once, and the top ten carry around 1.7%. Sequenced input: Tregs from blood. Every receptor here comes from a man between 25 and 39 years old with type 1 diabetes. Some clones in this sample may be carry-over from other donors' samples. Each CDR3 is given with its conserved first and last residue.

j_gene,len,v_gene,CDR3aa
TRBJ1-1,13,TRBV10-2,CASTGWTGTEAFF
TRBJ2-3,15,TRBV5-1,CASSSGLAEGDTQYF
TRBJ2-3,16,TRBV7-2,CASSSTIISTTDTQYF
TRBJ1-1,13,TRBV4-2,CASSPPTGTEAFF
TRBJ1-5,15,TRBV7-2,CASSFFGQSLQPQHF
TRBJ1-4,14,TRBV9,CASSPRDRGEKLFF
TRBJ2-3,12,TRBV2,CASRGLADTQYF
TRBJ2-3,11,TRBV5-1,CASSSTDTQYF
TRBJ1-1,14,TRBV18,CASSPLTGDTEAFF
TRBJ2-2,13,TRBV7-8,CASSAQAIGELFF
TRBJ2-5,14,TRBV7-2,CASSLEGSWGEQYF
TRBJ1-1,14,TRBV18,CASSEGAGNTEAFF
TRBJ2-7,14,TRBV7-7,CASSLEPGGTEQYF
TRBJ1-1,14,TRBV11-2,CASSLAPGRTEAFF
TRBJ1-1,15,TRBV6-1,CASIPLGTGRTEAFF
TRBJ1-1,15,TRBV10-3,CAIRDPGLWSSLAFF
TRBJ2-7,12,TRBV25-1,CASSVTSREQYF
TRBJ1-4,14,TRBV6-6,CASNSNSPNEKLFF
TRBJ1-1,13,TRBV18,CASSRQGDTEAFF
TRBJ2-5,13,TRBV18,CASRTGAQETQYF
TRBJ2-7,15,TRBV7-2,CASSGTSGGRYEQYF
TRBJ2-1,14,TRBV10-1,CARPSGERFNEQFF
TRBJ2-1,14,TRBV6-1,CASARTGANNEQFF